These 3 T cell receptor beta chains originate from one sample sequenced in a study of early stage breast cancer tumors. Sequencing used immunoSEQ multiplex PCR; TCRdb keeps in-frame clones, though not all of them. Among over 25,000 clones listed, around 70% were seen once. The material sequenced was blood. These receptors originate from a person in their fifties with breast cancer.

The rearrangement uses TRBV4-1 and TRBJ2-1; the D is unclear. The CDR3 contains 13 residues. CDR1 is MGHRA, CDR2 YSYEKL, per germline. The V end lost 0 bases, the J end lost 9 bases, and 9 bases lay between the germline ends. CDR3 coding DNA: TGCGCCAGCAGCCAAGACCAGTGGGGTGAGCAGTTCTTC. Protein sequence: CASSQDQWGEQFF.

The chain links TRBV18 to TRBJ2-2; D remains ambiguous. Germline CDR1 is KGHSH and CDR2 is LQKENI. This CDR3 contains 14 residues. Trimming took off 2 bases at V and 4 bases at J, with 8 bases between the two ends. Here the CDR3 reads CASSPMAPTGELFF. CDR3 nucleotide sequence: TGTGCCAGCTCACCAATGGCACCCACCGGGGAGCTGTTTTTT.

Concerning this clone: An end of the junction differs from the germline gene, which may be a read error. The rearrangement joins TRBV4-1 to TRBJ2-2, with 14 bases lining up with TRBD2. Germline values: CDR1 MGHRA, CDR2 YSYEKL. This CDR3 is 16 amino acids long. CDR3 nucleotides: TGCGCCAGCAGGCAAGGGACTAGCGGGAGCACCGGGGAGCTGTTTTTT. Protein sequence: CASRQGTSGSTGELFF.